Listed below are T cell receptor beta chains from one sample, sequenced in a study of cytomegalovirus exposure and HLA in healthy donors. Sequenced by immunoSEQ multiplex PCR; TCRdb stores in-frame clones only, minus some. Among 55,000 to 70,000 clones, about 91% were seen once, and the ten largest hold approximately 2%. The source material was PBMCs. The receptors originated from a woman between 25 and 40 years old in good health and CMV-seronegative. Each CDR3 is given with its conserved first and last residue. Each record gives: J gene, V gene, clone size, D gene, CDR3 DNA, CDR3 protein. A D gene is named only where the DNA matches it firmly. Some rows mark clone size as missing; the rest say once, few, many or name a class of expanded clone.

TRBJ1-1 | TRBV13 | NA | NA | TGTGCCAGCACCAAAGCAGGGGCTTTGGCCACTGAAGCTTTCTTT | CASTKAGALATEAFF
TRBJ1-2 | TRBV29-1 | NA | NA | TGCAGTGCTTATAGTAGCTATGGCTACACCTTC | CSAYSSYGYTF
TRBJ2-2 | TRBV27 | NA | NA | TGTGCCAGCGGGCCGTTCGGGGGGCAGACCGGGGAGCTGTTTTTT | CASGPFGGQTGELFF
TRBJ1-4 | TRBV27 | once | TRBD1 | TGTGCCAGCAGTTTAGACGGGACAGGGTCTAATGAAAAACTGTTTTTT | CASSLDGTGSNEKLFF
TRBJ2-4 | TRBV5-8 | NA | TRBD1 | TGTGCCAGCAGCTCCCAGACAGGGATAAACATTCAGTACTTC | CASSSQTGINIQYF
TRBJ1-4 | TRBV7-9 | NA | TRBD1 | TGTGCCAGCAGCTTAGGTGGGACAGGACCCCTGTGGGATGAAAAACTGTTTTTT | CASSLGGTGPLWDEKLFF
TRBJ2-1 | TRBV4-2 | NA | NA | TGTGCCAGCAGCCAAGGAACCCTAGATGAGCAGTTCTTC | CASSQGTLDEQFF
TRBJ2-3 | TRBV5-1 | NA | TRBD1 | TGCGCCAGCAGCGCAACAGGGGATATTCCTTCAGATACGCAGTATTTT | CASSATGDIPSDTQYF
TRBJ2-7 | TRBV5-6 | NA | TRBD2 | TGTGCCAGCAGCTTAGGGAGGGTAGCCGCTGAGCAGTACTTC | CASSLGRVAAEQYF
TRBJ2-2 | TRBV7-7 | NA | TRBD2 | TGTGCCAGCAGCTTAGACACTAGCGGGGCCGGGGAGCTGTTTTTT | CASSLDTSGAGELFF
TRBJ1-2 | TRBV6-1 | few | TRBD1 | TGTGCCAGCAGTGGTCACTTTGGACAGGGGCGCGGCTACACCTTC | CASSGHFGQGRGYTF
TRBJ1-2 | TRBV2 | NA | NA | TGTGCCAGCAGTGTGGGGGGGGTAGGCTACACCTTC | CASSVGGVGYTF
TRBJ2-7 | TRBV18 | NA | NA | TGTGCCAGCTCAGAGGGCACCTTCAACTACGAGCAGTACTTC | CASSEGTFNYEQYF
TRBJ2-3 | TRBV18 | NA | TRBD2 | TGTGCCAGCTCACCGGAGACTAGCGGCTGGAATACGCAGTATTTT | CASSPETSGWNTQYF
TRBJ2-7 | TRBV7-8 | NA | TRBD2 | TGTGCCAGCAGCTTACTTTCCGGACTAGCGGAAATTTCCTACGAGCAGTACTTC | CASSLLSGLAEISYEQYF
TRBJ1-3 | TRBV29-1 | NA | NA | TGCAGCGTTGGCGGGACTTTTGGAAACACCATATATTTT | CSVGGTFGNTIYF
TRBJ2-1 | TRBV5-6 | NA | NA | TGTGCCAGCAGCCTAAGCGGAGGGAGTTACAATGAGCAGTTCTTC | CASSLSGGSYNEQFF
TRBJ2-1 | TRBV7-2 | once | TRBD2 | TGTGCCAGCAGCTTTAATAGCGGGACTGAGCAGTTCTTC | CASSFNSGTEQFF
TRBJ1-4 | TRBV28 | NA | NA | TGTGCCAGCAGTTTTCCCGAGGACTCAACTAATGAAAAACTGTTTTTT | CASSFPEDSTNEKLFF